This is a list of T cell receptor beta chains from one sample in a study of blood T cell repertoires in COVID-19. Repertoires were generated with immunoSEQ multiplex PCR, while TCRdb's copy carries only in-frame clones and drops some. Seen here are approximately 70,000 clones, about four fifths observed once, and the top ten hold approximately 6.8%. The sample comprised peripheral blood. The receptors derive from an older woman with acute or convalescent COVID-19. Each CDR3 is given with its conserved first and last residue. The D gene is left open where the match is weak. Some rows mark clone size as missing; the rest say once, few, many or name a class of expanded clone.

j_gene	v_gene	abundance	d_gene	CDR3aa	CDR3nt
TRBJ1-6	TRBV11-2	.	.	CASSLSLNSPLHF	TGTGCCAGCAGCTTATCCCTCAATTCACCCCTCCACTTT
TRBJ2-1	TRBV7-9	.	TRBD2	CASSPRRGAGEDNEQFF	TGTGCCAGCAGCCCCCGGCGAGGAGCGGGGGAGGACAATGAGCAGTTCTTC
TRBJ1-4	TRBV19	.	TRBD1	CASSRVGTGGDNEKLFF	TGTGCCAGTAGTCGAGTGGGGACAGGGGGAGATAATGAAAAACTGTTTTTT
TRBJ1-1	TRBV5-4	few	.	CASSTQVVNFEAFF	TGTGCCAGCAGCACTCAGGTGGTGAATTTTGAAGCTTTCTTT
TRBJ2-2	TRBV10-1	once	.	CASSGVAGELFF	TGCGCCAGCAGTGGTGTCGCCGGGGAGCTGTTTTTT
TRBJ1-1	TRBV11-2	.	.	CASSLGQLNTEAFF	TGTGCCAGCAGCTTAGGACAGTTGAACACTGAAGCTTTCTTT
TRBJ2-2	TRBV19	.	TRBD2	CASSMNSGGGTGELFF	TGTGCCAGTAGTATGAATAGCGGGGGGGGCACCGGGGAGCTGTTTTTT
TRBJ1-1	TRBV18	.	.	CASSPAGASNTEAFF	TGTGCCAGCTCACCCGCGGGGGCCTCCAACACTGAAGCTTTCTTT
TRBJ2-3	TRBV2	.	TRBD2	CASRAGLAASDTQYF	TGTGCCAGCAGAGCGGGACTAGCGGCCTCAGATACGCAGTATTTT
TRBJ1-5	TRBV7-9	.	.	CASSQGGQRQPQHF	TGTGCCAGCAGTCAGGGTGGGCAAAGACAGCCCCAGCATTTT
TRBJ1-2	TRBV7-8	.	.	CASSHRVYGYTF	TGTGCCAGCAGCCACAGGGTATATGGCTACACCTTC
TRBJ2-7	TRBV19	.	.	CASSLEGVRSSYEQYF	TGTGCCAGTAGCCTAGAGGGTGTTAGGAGCTCCTACGAGCAGTACTTC
TRBJ1-1	TRBV19	once	.	CASSQHTANTEAFF	TGTGCCAGTAGTCAGCACACAGCGAACACTGAAGCTTTCTTT
TRBJ1-1	TRBV14	.	.	CASSRDQGGEAFF	TGTGCCAGCAGCCGGGATCAGGGAGGGGAAGCTTTCTTT
TRBJ2-5	TRBV7-9	.	.	CASRGGAQETQYF	TGTGCCAGCAGAGGTGGGGCTCAAGAGACCCAGTACTTC
TRBJ2-2	TRBV9	.	.	CASSLLGQNTGELFF	TGTGCCAGCAGCCTACTGGGACAGAACACCGGGGAGCTGTTTTTT
TRBJ2-1	TRBV6-7	.	TRBD2	CARAPISGGESGSEQFF	TGTGCCAGGGCACCGATTAGCGGGGGGGAATCGGGCAGTGAGCAGTTCTTC
TRBJ1-1	TRBV2	few	TRBD1	CAIPGGTEAFF	TGTGCCATTCCAGGGGGCACTGAAGCTTTCTTT
TRBJ2-1	TRBV14	.	.	CASSPLFSGDGFYNEQFF	TGTGCCAGCAGCCCCCTCTTTTCGGGGGATGGTTTCTACAATGAGCAGTTCTTC
TRBJ2-5	TRBV7-2	few	TRBD1	CASGHRGRETQYF	TGTGCCAGCGGACACAGGGGAAGAGAGACCCAGTACTTC
TRBJ1-2	TRBV7-9	.	.	CASSSTDDYGYTF	TGTGCCAGCAGCTCAACTGATGATTATGGCTACACCTTC
TRBJ1-6	TRBV14	.	.	CASSPIVNSPLHF	TGTGCCAGCAGCCCCATTGTTAATTCACCCCTCCACTTT
TRBJ1-6	TRBV9	many	.	CASSVAQDSTHSPLHF	TGTGCCAGCAGCGTAGCTCAGGATTCGACCCATTCACCCCTCCACTTT
TRBJ2-1	TRBV25-1	.	.	CASTLDTYNEQFF	TGTGCCAGCACCTTGGACACTTACAATGAGCAGTTCTTC
TRBJ2-7	TRBV11-2	.	TRBD1	CASSLIGRVATGSTYEQYF	TGTGCCAGCAGCTTAATCGGTCGGGTTGCGACAGGGTCGACCTACGAGCAGTACTTC
TRBJ1-5	TRBV5-4	once	.	CASSLPPGPQHF	TGTGCCAGCAGCTTGCCCCCAGGGCCCCAGCATTTT
TRBJ2-3	TRBV3-1/TRBV3-2	few	.	CASSHPRDTQYF	TGTGCCAGCAGCCACCCTCGAGATACGCAGTATTTT
TRBJ1-1	TRBV19	few	.	CASSITLNTEAFF	TGTGCCAGTAGTATTACTCTGAACACTGAAGCTTTCTTT
TRBJ2-7	TRBV19	.	.	CASSEDPGTSYEQYF	TGTGCCAGTAGCGAAGATCCCGGGACATCCTACGAGCAGTACTTC
TRBJ2-1	TRBV9	.	.	CASSGSSGNEQFF	TGTGCCAGCAGCGGGTCCTCGGGGAATGAGCAGTTCTTC
TRBJ1-2	TRBV25-1	.	.	CASSATGSSGDYGYTF	TGTGCCAGCAGTGCCACAGGCTCCTCAGGGGACTATGGCTACACCTTC
TRBJ1-1	TRBV2	.	TRBD1	CASSVRQGNTEAFF	TGTGCCAGCAGTGTAAGACAGGGGAACACTGAAGCTTTCTTT
TRBJ2-3	TRBV27	once	.	CASSRGGDTQYF	TGTGCCAGCAGCCGCGGCGGAGATACGCAGTATTTT
TRBJ1-5	TRBV19	.	TRBD1	CASSTTGGLDQPQHF	TGTGCCAGTAGTACGACAGGGGGCTTGGATCAGCCCCAGCATTTT
TRBJ1-2	TRBV5-1	.	TRBD1	CASSHGQGGSYGYTF	TGCGCCAGCAGCCACGGACAGGGCGGCAGCTATGGCTACACCTTC
TRBJ1-1	TRBV19	.	.	CASSIPIRGNTEAFF	TGTGCCAGTAGTATACCCATCCGGGGGAACACTGAAGCTTTCTTT
TRBJ2-6	TRBV4-1	.	TRBD1	CATGQQGANVLTF	TGCGCCACGGGACAGCAGGGGGCCAACGTCCTGACTTTC
TRBJ1-2	TRBV6-5	.	.	CATRDKDSYGYTF	TGTGCCACCAGGGACAAGGACAGCTATGGCTACACCTTC
TRBJ2-1	TRBV7-8	.	TRBD2	CASSGGTSGGPRYNEQFF	TGTGCCAGCAGCGGCGGGACTAGCGGGGGCCCTCGGTACAATGAGCAGTTCTTC
TRBJ2-7	TRBV6-2/TRBV6-3	.	TRBD1	CASSFRTGQGNEQYF	TGTGCCAGCAGTTTTCGGACGGGACAGGGTAACGAGCAGTACTTC
TRBJ1-2	TRBV4-1	.	.	CASSPRGLYGYTF	TGCGCCAGCAGCCCCCGAGGGTTGTATGGCTACACCTTC
TRBJ2-5	TRBV19	few	.	CASSIDAGETQYF	TGTGCCAGTAGTATCGATGCCGGGGAGACCCAGTACTTC
TRBJ1-6	TRBV18	.	TRBD1	CASSPPGQSINYNSPLHF	TGTGCCAGCTCACCTCCGGGACAGTCAATAAACTATAATTCACCCCTCCACTTT
TRBJ2-1	TRBV4-3	.	TRBD2	CASSPYGGAPYNEQFF	TGCGCCAGCAGCCCATACGGGGGGGCCCCCTACAATGAGCAGTTCTTC
TRBJ1-2	TRBV28	.	.	CASSSGEHYGYTF	TGTGCCAGCAGTTCGGGGGAACACTATGGCTACACCTTC
TRBJ1-2	TRBV30	.	TRBD1	CAWIFGQGYYGYTF	TGTGCCTGGATCTTTGGACAGGGGTACTATGGCTACACCTTC
TRBJ1-1	TRBV7-2	.	.	CAESGGVIRNTEAFF	TGTGCGGAGTCCGGCGGGGTCATACGGAACACTGAAGCTTTCTTT
TRBJ1-6	TRBV7-2	.	TRBD1	CASTLGQGVGSPLHF	TGTGCCAGCACCCTGGGACAGGGGGTAGGTTCACCCCTCCACTTT
TRBJ2-5	TRBV3-1/TRBV3-2	.	TRBD2	CASSQITGGPGRETQYF	TGTGCCAGCAGCCAAATAACGGGGGGGCCAGGTCGGGAGACCCAGTACTTC